This T cell receptor (beta chain) was profiled in a study of a mutant IDH1 vaccine in newly diagnosed glioma. Across the study: Beginning 4-6 weeks after radiotherapy alone, or with temozolomide cycles, vaccination took place. Patients arrived already treated with radiotherapy, temozolomide, or both, most having had both. General observations from the study: Changes to the top peripheral T cell clonotypes appeared unrelated to pseudoprogression.

Time point: week 47, end of study. Vaccinated patients received 300 ug of mutant IDH1 20-mer peptide per dose, with topical imiquimod. The vaccination schedule gave patients eight doses in weeks 1, 3, 5, 7, 11, 15, 19 and 23. For this clone: The antigen is undetermined.

Here immunoSEQ multiplex PCR was the method, and the copy in TCRdb shows in-frame clones only, minus some. Among roughly 25,000 clones, 82% were seen once, and the ten largest hold 3.8%. Germline-derived CDR1 and CDR2 are SGHRS and YFSETQ. The CDR3 runs to 13 residues. Trimming stripped 4 bases from V and 9 bases from J, with 14 bases between. The source is a man aged 35 to 55 with glioma. Some clones in this sample may be carry-over from other donors' samples. J is TRBJ2-1 and V is TRBV5-1; TRBD1 is a possible D gene (6 bases). This material consisted of PBMCs, taken from a glioma patient whose treatment included an IDH1 peptide vaccine. This chain's CDR3 is CASSLGQFGEQFF. CDR3 DNA sequence: TGCGCCAGCAGCCTCGGACAGTTCGGTGAGCAGTTCTTC. Variable domain in full (rest from reference TRBV5-1 and TRBJ2-1): KAGVTQTPRYLIKTRGQQVTLSCSPISGHRSVSWYQQTPGQGLQFLFEYFSETQRNKGNFPGRFSGRQFSNSRSEMNVSTLELGDSALYLCASSLGQFGEQFFGPGTRLTVL.